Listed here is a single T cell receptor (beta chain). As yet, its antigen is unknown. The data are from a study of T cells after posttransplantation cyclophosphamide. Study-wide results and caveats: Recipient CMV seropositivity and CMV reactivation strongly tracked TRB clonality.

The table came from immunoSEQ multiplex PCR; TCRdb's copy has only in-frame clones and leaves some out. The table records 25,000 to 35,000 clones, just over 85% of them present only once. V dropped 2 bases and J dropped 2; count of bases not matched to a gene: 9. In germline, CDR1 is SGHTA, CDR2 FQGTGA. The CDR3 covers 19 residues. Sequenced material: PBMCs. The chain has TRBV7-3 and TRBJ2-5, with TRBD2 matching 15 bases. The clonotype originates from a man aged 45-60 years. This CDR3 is CASSLERTSGGAGQETQYF. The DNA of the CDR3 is TGTGCCAGCAGCTTAGAGCGGACTAGCGGGGGGGCGGGGCAAGAGACCCAGTACTTC.